The 9 T cell receptor beta chains given below trace back to one sample, sequenced in a study of blood T cell repertoires in COVID-19. Clones were read by immunoSEQ multiplex PCR, and TCRdb kept only the in-frame ones, dropping some. The table shows a few hundred thousand clones, with roughly 84% occurring only once. Sequencing was performed on peripheral blood. Source of these receptors: a woman in her late teens or twenties with acute or convalescent COVID-19.

The chain couples TRBV6-5 to TRBJ1-2; the D gene is possibly TRBD1 (6 bases). Germline V gene sequence: CDR1 MNHEY, CDR2 SVGAGI. V was cut by 5 bases and J by 0 bases, with 7 bases left in between. This CDR3 region has 13 residues. CDR3 bases: TGTGCCAGCAGTCCAGGGGCTAACTATGGCTACACCTTC. Translating it yields CASSPGANYGYTF.

The CDR3 bases are TGCAGCGTTGACGGGGGTGGTGGAAACACCATATATTTT. Its protein is CSVDGGGGNTIYF. The gene calls are TRBV29-1 and TRBJ1-3; D might be TRBD1 (5 bases). V dropped 3 bases and J dropped 3 bases, with 9 bases sitting between them. Germline loops: CDR1 SQVTM, CDR2 ANQGSEA. This CDR3 has 13 residues.

The rearrangement joins TRBV19 to TRBJ2-7; tentative D call: TRBD1 (6 bases). Trimming stripped 1 base from V and 1 base from J, with 11 bases between. The V gene's germline CDR1 is LNHDA and CDR2 SQIVND (reference sequence). The CDR3 spans 15 residues. This chain's CDR3 is CASSIVWGPSYEQYF. The CDR3 DNA sequence: TGTGCCAGTAGTATAGTGTGGGGGCCGTCCTACGAGCAGTACTTC.

This rearrangement joins TRBV29-1 to TRBJ2-1; D gene unclear. Trimming cost V 0 bases and J 3 bases, with 6 bases left between them. The CDR3 runs 13 residues. The germline V gene encodes CDR1 SQVTM and CDR2 ANQGSEA. As DNA, the CDR3 is TGCAGCGTTGAAGACCCCAACTACAATGAGCAGTTCTTC. Translating it yields CSVEDPNYNEQFF.

This rearrangement joins TRBV11-2 to TRBJ2-1; TRBD2 aligns across 12 bases. V gave up 5 bases and J gave up 15 bases; unmatched junction bases: 14. CDR1 and CDR2 (germline): SGHAT, FQNNGV. This CDR3 contains 15 residues. CDR3 sequence (DNA): TGTGCCAGCAGCCCCCCCGGGACTAGCGGGTACCCGGGGTTCTTC. Amino acid sequence: CASSPPGTSGYPGFF.

Comment on this clone: Other DNA sequences within the sample encode an identical CDR3. The rearrangement joins TRBV7-2 to TRBJ2-1; TRBD1 matches 10 bases. Trimming at V came to 3 bases and at J to 4 bases, leaving 3 bases not matched to a gene. Germline CDR1 and CDR2: SGHTA and FQGNSA. The CDR3 contains 15 residues. CDR3 sequence (DNA): TGTGCCAGCAGCTTCGGACAGGGGGAATACAATGAGCAGTTCTTC. This codes for CASSFGQGEYNEQFF.

This chain joins TRBV11-3 and TRBJ1-3, with D possibly matching TRBD1 (6 bases). With 4 bases removed from V and 8 bases from J, the gap between germline ends came to 21 bases. The germline CDR1 and CDR2 sequences are SGHNT and YENEEA. The CDR3 runs 16 residues. In DNA form, the CDR3 reads TGTGCCAGCAGCTCAGGGACACAGGGCGTCGGTGACACCATATATTTT. Protein sequence: CASSSGTQGVGDTIYF.

V usage is TRBV11-3 and J usage is TRBJ2-1; 11 bases are a match to TRBD1. Unmatched junction bases numbered 6, after V lost 0 bases and J lost 5 bases. Germline V lookup: CDR1 SGHNT, CDR2 YENEEA. This CDR3 region has 17 residues. DNA of the CDR3: TGTGCCAGCAGCTTAGATTGGGGGACAGGGGGTGACAATGAGCAGTTCTTC. Protein sequence: CASSLDWGTGGDNEQFF.

This chain joins TRBV5-1 and TRBJ2-1; TRBD2 matches at 13 bases. The CDR3 spans 17 residues. Trimming at V came to 0 bases and at J to 3 bases, leaving 3 bases not matched to a gene. Per the germline V gene, CDR1 is SGHRS and CDR2 is YFSETQ. The DNA for the CDR3 is TGCGCCAGCAGCTTGGGGGGACTAGCGGGGAACTACAATGAGCAGTTCTTC. Amino acids: CASSLGGLAGNYNEQFF.